Sequencing of this T cell receptor beta chain was carried out in a study of blood T cells in healthy people across ages. A J-beta primer mix and a sample-barcoded 5' primer were used in a second PCR of about 6 to 12 cycles. TCRdb reprocessed the 5' RACE reads via MiXCR and lists one record per CDR3 protein. The sample holds around 800,000 distinct CDR3 sequences, roughly 24% seen once. The study, taken as a whole, reports: Percentage of naive T cells showed a strong correlation with TCR beta diversity.

This CDR3 is built from 16 residues. Per germline, CDR1 SNHLY and CDR2 FYNNEI. Between the trimmed V and J ends, which lost 5 bases and 4 bases, there was a span of 17 bases. This clonotype has more than one count but fewer than ten. What it binds is unknown. The sample was also linked to a second study, of T cells of mothers and their children.

The sequence came from a boy younger than 18 in good health. The material sequenced was blood. The gene calls are TRBV2 and TRBJ1-4; D not certain. The CDR3 region is CASSRTGDQLNEKLFF. The CDR3 nucleotides read TGTGCCAGCAGTCGAACCGGAGATCAACTTAATGAAAAACTGTTTTTT.